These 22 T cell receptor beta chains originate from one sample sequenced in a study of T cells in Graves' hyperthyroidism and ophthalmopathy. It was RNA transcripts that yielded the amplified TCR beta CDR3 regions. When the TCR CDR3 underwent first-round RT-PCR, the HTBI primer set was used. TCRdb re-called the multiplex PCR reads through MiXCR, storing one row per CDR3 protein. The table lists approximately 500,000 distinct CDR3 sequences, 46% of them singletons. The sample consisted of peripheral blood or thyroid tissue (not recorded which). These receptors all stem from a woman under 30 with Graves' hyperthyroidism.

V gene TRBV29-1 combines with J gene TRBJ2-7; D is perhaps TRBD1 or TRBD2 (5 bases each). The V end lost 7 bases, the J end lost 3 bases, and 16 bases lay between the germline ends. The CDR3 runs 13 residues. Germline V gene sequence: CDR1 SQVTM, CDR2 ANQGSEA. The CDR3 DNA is TGCAGCGCTGGGGACGTCGGGGACTACGAGCAGTACTTC. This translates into CSAGDVGDYEQYF.

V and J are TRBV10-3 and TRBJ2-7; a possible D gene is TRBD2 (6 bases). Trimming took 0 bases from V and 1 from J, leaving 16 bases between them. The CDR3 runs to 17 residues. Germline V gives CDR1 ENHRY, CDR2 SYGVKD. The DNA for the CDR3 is TGTGCCATCAGTGAGTCGCCGAGTGGGGCGGGGTCCTACGAGCAGTACTTC. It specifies CAISESPSGAGSYEQYF.

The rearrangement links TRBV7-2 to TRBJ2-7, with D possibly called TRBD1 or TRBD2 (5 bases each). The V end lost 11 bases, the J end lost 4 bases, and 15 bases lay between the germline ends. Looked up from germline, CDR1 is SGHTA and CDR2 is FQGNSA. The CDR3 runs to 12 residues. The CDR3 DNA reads TGTGCCGGCCGAGAGGGGCGGTACGAGCAGTACTTC. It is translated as CAGREGRYEQYF.

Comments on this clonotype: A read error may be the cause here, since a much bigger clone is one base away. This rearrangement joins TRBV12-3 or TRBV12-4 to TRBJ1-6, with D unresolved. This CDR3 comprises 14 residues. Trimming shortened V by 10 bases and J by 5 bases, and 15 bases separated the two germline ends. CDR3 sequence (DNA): TGTGCCACCTTCCCGACACCACATAATTCACCCCTCCACTTT. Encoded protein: CATFPTPHNSPLHF.

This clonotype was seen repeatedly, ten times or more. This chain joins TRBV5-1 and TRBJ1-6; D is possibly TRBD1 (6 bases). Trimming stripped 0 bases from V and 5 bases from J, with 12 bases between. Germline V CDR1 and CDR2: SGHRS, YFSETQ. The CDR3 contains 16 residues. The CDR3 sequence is CASSLGSYRDNSPLHF. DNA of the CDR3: TGCGCCAGCAGCTTGGGGAGCTACAGGGATAATTCACCCCTCCACTTT.

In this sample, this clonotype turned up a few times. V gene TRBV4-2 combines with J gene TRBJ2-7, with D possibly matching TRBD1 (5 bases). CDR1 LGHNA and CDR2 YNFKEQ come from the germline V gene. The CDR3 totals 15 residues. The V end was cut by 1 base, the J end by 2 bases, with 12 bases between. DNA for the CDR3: TGTGCCAGCAGCCAAGTCTCGCAGGGTACCTACGAGCAGTACTTC. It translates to CASSQVSQGTYEQYF.

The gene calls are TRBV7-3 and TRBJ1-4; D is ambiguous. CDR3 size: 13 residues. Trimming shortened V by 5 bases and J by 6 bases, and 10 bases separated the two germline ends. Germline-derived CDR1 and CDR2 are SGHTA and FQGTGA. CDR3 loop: CASSQVGDEKLFF. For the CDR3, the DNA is TGTGCCAGCAGCCAAGTGGGCGATGAAAAACTGTTTTTT.

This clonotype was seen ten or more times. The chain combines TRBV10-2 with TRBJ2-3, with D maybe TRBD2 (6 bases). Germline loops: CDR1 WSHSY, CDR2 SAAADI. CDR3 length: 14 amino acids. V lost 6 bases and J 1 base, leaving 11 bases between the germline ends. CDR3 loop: CASRDPGGTDTQYF. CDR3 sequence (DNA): TGCGCCAGCAGAGACCCGGGGGGCACAGATACGCAGTATTTT.

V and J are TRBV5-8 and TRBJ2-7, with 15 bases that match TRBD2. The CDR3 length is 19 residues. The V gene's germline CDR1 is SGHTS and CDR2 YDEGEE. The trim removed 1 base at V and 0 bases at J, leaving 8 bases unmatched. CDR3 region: CASSLISGTSGRLSYEQYF. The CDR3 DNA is TGTGCCAGCAGCTTGATTTCTGGGACTAGCGGGAGGCTCTCCTACGAGCAGTACTTC.

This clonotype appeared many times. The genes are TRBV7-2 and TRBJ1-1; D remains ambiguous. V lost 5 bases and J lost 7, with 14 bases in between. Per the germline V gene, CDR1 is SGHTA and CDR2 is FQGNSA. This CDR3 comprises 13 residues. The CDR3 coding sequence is TGTGCCAGCAGCCAAGACCCAGAAGTTGAAGCTTTCTTT. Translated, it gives CASSQDPEVEAFF.

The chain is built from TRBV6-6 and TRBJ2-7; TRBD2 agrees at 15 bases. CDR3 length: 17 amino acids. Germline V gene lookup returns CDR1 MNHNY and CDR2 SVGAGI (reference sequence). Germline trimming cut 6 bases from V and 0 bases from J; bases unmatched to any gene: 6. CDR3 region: CASSRTSGRASSYEQYF. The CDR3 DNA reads TGTGCCAGCAGCAGGACTAGCGGGAGGGCCAGCTCCTACGAGCAGTACTTC.

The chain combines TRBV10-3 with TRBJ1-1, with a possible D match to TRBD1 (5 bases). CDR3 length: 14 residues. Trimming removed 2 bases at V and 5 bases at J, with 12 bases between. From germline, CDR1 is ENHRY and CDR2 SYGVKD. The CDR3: CAISEAVGGTEAFF. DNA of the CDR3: TGTGCCATCAGTGAGGCGGTCGGGGGAACTGAAGCTTTCTTT.

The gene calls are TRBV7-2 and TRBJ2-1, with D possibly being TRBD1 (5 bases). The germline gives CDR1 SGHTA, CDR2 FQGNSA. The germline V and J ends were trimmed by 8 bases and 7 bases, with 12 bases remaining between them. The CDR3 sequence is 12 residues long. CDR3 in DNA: TGTGCCAGCGGGGCCGGGCCTAATGAGCAGTTCTTC. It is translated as CASGAGPNEQFF.

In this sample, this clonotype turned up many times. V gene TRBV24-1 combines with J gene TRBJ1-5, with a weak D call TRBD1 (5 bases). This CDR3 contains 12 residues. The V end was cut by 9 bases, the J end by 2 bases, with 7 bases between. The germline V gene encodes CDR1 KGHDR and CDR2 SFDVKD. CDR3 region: CATGTGNQPQHF. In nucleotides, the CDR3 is TGTGCCACCGGGACCGGCAATCAGCCCCAGCATTTT.

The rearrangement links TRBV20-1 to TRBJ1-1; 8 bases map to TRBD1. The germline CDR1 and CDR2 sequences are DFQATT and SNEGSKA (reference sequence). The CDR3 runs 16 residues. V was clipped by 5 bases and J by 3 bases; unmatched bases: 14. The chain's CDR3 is CSASGGEGFGDTEAFF. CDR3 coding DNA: TGCAGTGCTTCAGGGGGCGAGGGATTTGGGGACACTGAAGCTTTCTTT.

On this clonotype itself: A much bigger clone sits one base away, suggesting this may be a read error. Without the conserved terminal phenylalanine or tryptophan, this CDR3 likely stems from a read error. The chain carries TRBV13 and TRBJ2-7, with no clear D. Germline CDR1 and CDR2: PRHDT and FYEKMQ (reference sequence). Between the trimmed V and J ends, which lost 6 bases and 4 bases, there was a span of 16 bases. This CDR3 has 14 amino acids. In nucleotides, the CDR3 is TGTGCCAGCAGTTACGGAGTCAGTCGATACGAGCAGTACTTG. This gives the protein CASSYGVSRYEQYL.

The CDR3 protein is CASSRGGQGRTGELFF. Written as DNA, the CDR3 is TGTGCCAGCAGCCGGGGGGGACAGGGGCGCACCGGGGAGCTGTTTTTT. The chain uses TRBV7-2 and TRBJ2-2; TRBD1 agrees at 10 bases. The CDR3 totals 16 residues. V shed 5 bases, J shed 4 bases, and the junction held 7 bases outside the gene matches. CDR1 is SGHTA and CDR2 is FQGNSA in the germline V gene.

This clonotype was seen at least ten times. This chain's CDR3 is CASSPLRTAEKLFF. The CDR3 nucleotides are TGTGCCAGCAGCCCGCTAAGAACAGCCGAAAAACTGTTTTTT. The rearrangement links TRBV7-9 to TRBJ1-4, with D hard to call. The V end was cut by 5 bases, the J end by 8 bases, with 15 bases between. This CDR3 has 14 amino acids. Per germline, CDR1 SEHNR and CDR2 FQNEAQ (reference sequence).

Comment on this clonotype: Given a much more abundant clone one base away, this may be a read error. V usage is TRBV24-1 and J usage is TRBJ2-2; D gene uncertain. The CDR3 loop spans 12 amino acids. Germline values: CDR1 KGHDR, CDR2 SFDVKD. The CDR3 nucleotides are TGTGTCACCAGTGGAAATAGTCGGGAGCTGTTTTTT. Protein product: CVTSGNSRELFF.

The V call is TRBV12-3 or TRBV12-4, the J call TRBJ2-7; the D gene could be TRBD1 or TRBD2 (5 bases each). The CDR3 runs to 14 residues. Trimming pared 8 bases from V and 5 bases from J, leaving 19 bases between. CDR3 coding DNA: TGTGCCAGCTGCCTGAGGGGAATGGGGAACGAGCAGTACTTC. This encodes CASCLRGMGNEQYF.

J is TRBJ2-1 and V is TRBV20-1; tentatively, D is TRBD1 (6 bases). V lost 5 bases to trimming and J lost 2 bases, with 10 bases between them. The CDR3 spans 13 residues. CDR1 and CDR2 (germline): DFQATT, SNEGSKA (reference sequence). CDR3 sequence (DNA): TGCAGTGCTCGCCGGGACACCTACAATGAGCAGTTCTTC. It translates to CSARRDTYNEQFF.

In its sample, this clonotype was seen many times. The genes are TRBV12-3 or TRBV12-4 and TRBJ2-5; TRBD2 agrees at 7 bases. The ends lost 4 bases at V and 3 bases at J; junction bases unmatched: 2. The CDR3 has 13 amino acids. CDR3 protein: CASSSGTKETQYF. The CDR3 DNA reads TGTGCCAGCAGTTCCGGGACTAAAGAGACCCAGTACTTC.